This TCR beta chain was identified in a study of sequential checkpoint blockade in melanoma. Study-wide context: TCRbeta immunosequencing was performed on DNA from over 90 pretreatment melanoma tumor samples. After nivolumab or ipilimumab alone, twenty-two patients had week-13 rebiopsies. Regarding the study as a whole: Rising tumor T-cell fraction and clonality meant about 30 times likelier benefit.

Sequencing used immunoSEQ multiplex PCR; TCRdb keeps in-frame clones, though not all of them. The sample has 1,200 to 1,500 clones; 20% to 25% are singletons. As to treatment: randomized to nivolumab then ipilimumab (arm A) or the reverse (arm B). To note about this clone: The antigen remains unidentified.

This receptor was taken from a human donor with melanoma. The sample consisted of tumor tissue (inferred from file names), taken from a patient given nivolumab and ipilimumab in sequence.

In DNA, the CDR3 is TGCGCCAGCAGCTTAGTAGCGGTCAGCACAGATACGCAGTATTTT. Amino acids: CASSLVAVSTDTQYF. The V and J genes are TRBV5-1 and TRBJ2-3; D possibly corresponds to TRBD2 (6 bases). V was trimmed by 2 bases and J by 0 bases, leaving 10 bases between them. The CDR3 contains 15 residues. CDR1 and CDR2 from the germline V gene are SGHRS and YFSETQ.